This TCR beta chain was observed in a study of blood T cell repertoires in COVID-19. In the study overall: Acute and convalescent COVID-19 specimens originated in the United States, Italy and Spain.

How the authors handled the data: Researchers report that nucleated cell counts were estimated from reference gene primer amplification. Clones were sequenced by immunoSEQ multiplex PCR, and TCRdb holds only the in-frame ones, with some missing. The V and J calls and clone size were taken over from that table, and D and trimming were inferred from the DNA. Of fewer than 200,000 clones listed, roughly four fifths are singletons. In its sample, this clone was seen once. Germline V CDR1 and CDR2: LNHDA, SQIVND (reference sequence). V was clipped by 6 bases and J by 3 bases; unmatched bases: 1. CDR3 length: 14 amino acids.

The sequence came from a human donor in a cohort sampled during active COVID-19. The sequenced material came from peripheral blood. The chain employs TRBV19 and TRBJ2-1, with 11 bases matching TRBD2. The CDR3 nucleotides are TGTGCCAGTAGAACTAGCGGGGGCTACAATGAGCAGTTCTTC. Amino acids: CASRTSGGYNEQFF.